The next 23 T cell receptor beta chains were all read from a single sample in a study of OX40 agonist ivuxolimab in advanced cancers. Some clones are missing from TCRdb's copy, which holds only in-frame ones; the method was immunoSEQ multiplex PCR. The sample includes around 140,000 clones, approximately 90% seen only once; the top ten take 0.95% to 1.4%. The sequencing used CD4+ or CD8+ T cells sorted from blood, collected in a trial of the OX40 agonist ivuxolimab. The receptors derive from an adult with an advanced solid tumor such as melanoma, head and neck, liver or kidney cancer.

The V call is TRBV6-1, the J call TRBJ1-1; D ambiguous. The V end was cut by 5 bases, the J end by 1 base, with 11 bases between. The CDR3 totals 14 residues. CDR1 is MNHNS and CDR2 is SASEGT in the germline V gene. This CDR3 reads CASSKGLGNTEAFF. CDR3 coding DNA: TGTGCCAGCAGTAAAGGACTGGGGAACACTGAAGCTTTCTTT.

The V call is TRBV9, the J call TRBJ1-6; D possibly corresponds to TRBD1 (5 bases). The V gene lost 0 bases and the J gene lost 10 bases, with 14 bases spanning the gap. CDR1 is SGDLS and CDR2 is YYNGEE in the germline V gene. There are 15 residues in the CDR3. The CDR3 sequence is CASSVGEGKRSPLHF. The DNA for the CDR3 is TGTGCCAGCAGCGTAGGCGAGGGGAAGCGGTCACCCCTCCACTTT.

This clone was seen a few times. This chain joins TRBV27 and TRBJ1-5; a weak D match, TRBD1 (5 bases). The length of the CDR3 is 14 residues. Trimming removed 5 bases from V and 7 bases from J, with 15 bases in between. Germline lookup yields CDR1 MNHEY and CDR2 SMNVEV (reference sequence). CDR3 DNA: TGTGCCAGCAGTCCCGGACAACCCAGGCAGCCCCAGCATTTT. Amino acids: CASSPGQPRQPQHF.

V and J are TRBV30 and TRBJ2-7; 7 nucleotides align to TRBD2. The CDR3 is 12 amino acids. The germline V gene encodes CDR1 GTSNPN and CDR2 SVGIG (reference sequence). V was clipped by 4 bases and J by 3 bases; unmatched bases: 3. The CDR3 coding sequence is TGTGCCTGGAAAGCTAGCGGCTACGAGCAGTACTTC. Translation: CAWKASGYEQYF.

This rearrangement joins TRBV10-3 to TRBJ2-3, with D possibly matching TRBD2 (6 bases). Germline lookup yields CDR1 ENHRY and CDR2 SYGVKD. This CDR3 has 19 residues. Deletions cut 6 bases from V and 4 bases from J, with 29 bases between. This chain's CDR3 is CAISDQAGRGTPRADTQYF. The CDR3 region has the DNA TGTGCCATCAGCGACCAAGCCGGGAGAGGGACCCCGAGGGCAGATACGCAGTATTTT.

The rearrangement links TRBV5-1 to TRBJ1-2, with TRBD1 as a possible D gene (5 bases). Germline loops: CDR1 SGHRS, CDR2 YFSETQ. Trimming stripped 4 bases from V and 4 bases from J, with 20 bases between. This CDR3 contains 16 residues. The CDR3 DNA reads TGCGCCAGCAGCGGGACGGAGGCCGCTAAGGGCTATGGCTACACCTTC. Its protein is CASSGTEAAKGYGYTF.

The chain couples TRBV6-6 to TRBJ1-3; D gene unclear. V was cut by 8 bases and J by 0 bases, with 11 bases left in between. Germline CDR1 and CDR2: MNHNY and SVGAGI (reference sequence). The CDR3 length is 14 residues. CDR3 in amino acids: CASEQRSSGNTIYF. In nucleotides, the CDR3 is TGTGCCAGCGAGCAGCGATCCTCTGGAAACACCATATATTTT.

In this sample, this clone turned up a few times. V is TRBV28 and J is TRBJ2-1; D is unresolved. The V end lost 7 bases, the J end lost 10 bases, and 11 bases lay between the germline ends. CDR1 MDHEN and CDR2 SYDVKM come from the germline V gene. The CDR3 runs to 11 residues. CDR3 DNA: TGTGCCAGCACCCTGGGGTGGGAGCAGTTCTTC. Residues: CASTLGWEQFF.

The J gene is TRBJ2-2, the V gene TRBV28; TRBD2 is a possible D gene (5 bases). V was pared by 10 bases and J by 5 bases, with 14 bases between. The CDR3 sequence is 13 residues long. Germline CDR1 MDHEN, CDR2 SYDVKM. This chain's CDR3 is CANGRPGTGELFF. The CDR3 coding sequence is TGTGCCAATGGCCGGCCGGGAACCGGGGAGCTGTTTTTT.

The gene calls are TRBV18 and TRBJ1-1, with D unclear. The germline V gene encodes CDR1 KGHSH and CDR2 LQKENI. The CDR3 is made up of 13 amino acids. V dropped 6 bases and J dropped 1 base, with 9 bases sitting between them. In nucleotides, the CDR3 is TGTGCCAGCTCTCCGGCCGCGAACACTGAAGCTTTCTTT. Encoded protein: CASSPAANTEAFF.

This clone was found a few times. The V gene is TRBV7-2, the J gene TRBJ2-7; TRBD2 is a possible D gene (6 bases). V was cut by 5 bases and J by 7 bases, with 21 bases left in between. From germline, CDR1 is SGHTA and CDR2 FQGNSA. The CDR3 sequence is 15 residues long. Written as DNA, the CDR3 is TGTGCCAGCAGCCCAAACCGGGCCCTGGGGGGTGAGCAGTACTTC. This encodes CASSPNRALGGEQYF.

The chain recombines TRBV7-9 with TRBJ2-5; D uncertain. Per the germline V gene, CDR1 is SEHNR and CDR2 is FQNEAQ (reference sequence). The CDR3 covers 13 residues. V was cut by 3 bases and J by 5 bases, with 10 bases left in between. CDR3 residues: CASSLVSGETQYF. CDR3 coding DNA: TGTGCCAGCAGCTTGGTCAGTGGGGAGACCCAGTACTTC.

CDR3 DNA: TGTGCCAGCAGCCCTCCCGGGACCGCCATCTCTGGGGCCAACGTCCTGACTTTC. Amino acid sequence: CASSPPGTAISGANVLTF. The chain is built from TRBV28 and TRBJ2-6; D is tentatively TRBD1 or TRBD2 (5 bases each). Trimming removed 6 bases at V and 0 bases at J, with 18 bases between. Germline values: CDR1 MDHEN, CDR2 SYDVKM. CDR3 size: 18 residues.

This clone has only a few counts. The chain recombines TRBV6-1 with TRBJ2-7, with 8 nucleotides matching TRBD2. The CDR3 extends over 13 amino acids. The J segment lost 5 bases and the V segment lost 5 bases, leaving 5 bases of the junction unmatched. Germline V gene data show CDR1 as MNHNS and CDR2 as SASEGT. CDR3 sequence: CASSRTSLHEQYF. For the CDR3, the DNA is TGTGCCAGCAGTCGGACTAGCCTCCACGAGCAGTACTTC.

V is TRBV4-2 and J is TRBJ1-2; 7 bases align to TRBD1. Germline V gene sequence: CDR1 LGHNA, CDR2 YNFKEQ. Trimming removed 0 bases from V and 2 bases from J; junction bases left unmatched: 3. The CDR3 sequence is 15 residues long. The CDR3 DNA follows: TGTGCCAGCAGCCAAGAGCCGACAGGGAACTATGGCTACACCTTC. It is translated as CASSQEPTGNYGYTF.

The V call is TRBV28, the J call TRBJ2-7, with TRBD2 matching 12 bases. The V and J ends lost 1 base and 6 bases, in that order; junction bases with no gene match: 4. There are 15 residues in the CDR3. Per germline, CDR1 MDHEN and CDR2 SYDVKM. CDR3: CASSLLTSGSVEQYF. The CDR3 DNA follows: TGTGCCAGCAGTTTATTGACTAGCGGGAGTGTCGAGCAGTACTTC.

The chain is built from TRBV7-9 and TRBJ2-2; D unresolved. The V end was cut by 5 bases, the J end by 4 bases, with 23 bases between. There are 18 residues in the CDR3. Germline V gene lookup returns CDR1 SEHNR and CDR2 FQNEAQ (reference sequence). DNA for the CDR3: TGTGCCAGCAGCCTACCGTCCGGCAGGACGGTGGGCACCGGGGAGCTGTTTTTT. Protein product: CASSLPSGRTVGTGELFF.

This clone was seen a few times. The chain couples TRBV6-5 to TRBJ1-5; 8 positions match TRBD1. CDR3 size: 15 residues. The germline CDR1 and CDR2 sequences are MNHEY and SVGAGI. The V segment lost 5 bases and the J segment 5 bases; nucleotides outside the gene matches: 8. The CDR3 spells CASSTAKTGDQPQHF. The CDR3 bases are TGTGCCAGCAGTACAGCAAAGACAGGGGATCAGCCCCAGCATTTT.

This chain joins TRBV5-1 and TRBJ2-2; 7 bases map to TRBD2. The V gene's germline CDR1 is SGHRS and CDR2 YFSETQ. Unmatched junction bases numbered 2, after V lost 0 bases and J lost 0 bases. The CDR3 loop spans 16 amino acids. CDR3 region: CASSLGLAANTGELFF. CDR3 coding DNA: TGCGCCAGCAGCTTGGGCCTAGCGGCGAACACCGGGGAGCTGTTTTTT.

J is TRBJ2-7 and V is TRBV9, with 10 nucleotides matching TRBD1. V trimming: 3 bases; J trimming: 2 bases; junction bases outside the gene matches: 5. Germline CDR1 reads SGDLS; CDR2 reads YYNGEE. The CDR3 totals 15 residues. CDR3 region: CASSGQGASAYEQYF. The CDR3 bases are TGTGCCAGCAGCGGACAGGGGGCGTCGGCCTACGAGCAGTACTTC.

J is TRBJ2-1 and V is TRBV15; maybe TRBD2 (6 bases). The length of the CDR3 is 13 residues. V was trimmed by 0 bases and J by 16 bases, leaving 16 bases between them. Germline V gene data show CDR1 as LNHNV and CDR2 as YYDKDF (reference sequence). CDR3 DNA sequence: TGTGCCACCAGCAGAGATACGCGACTAGATGTATTCTTC. It encodes CATSRDTRLDVFF.

The chain couples TRBV30 to TRBJ2-3, with D uncertain. This CDR3 region has 13 residues. Germline CDR1 GTSNPN, CDR2 SVGIG (reference sequence). V lost 2 bases and J lost 2, with 8 bases in between. The CDR3 nucleotides are TGTGCCTGGAGTCCCAAATACACAGATACGCAGTATTTT. It is translated as CAWSPKYTDTQYF.

Here the CDR3 reads CAWSVGEGGAEAFF. Here the CDR3 DNA reads TGTGCCTGGAGTGTAGGGGAGGGAGGTGCTGAAGCTTTCTTT. This chain links TRBV30 with TRBJ1-1; TRBD1 is a possible D gene (5 bases). The germline CDR1 and CDR2 sequences are GTSNPN and SVGIG (reference sequence). The V gene lost 0 bases and the J gene lost 6 bases, with 14 bases spanning the gap. The CDR3 extends over 14 amino acids.